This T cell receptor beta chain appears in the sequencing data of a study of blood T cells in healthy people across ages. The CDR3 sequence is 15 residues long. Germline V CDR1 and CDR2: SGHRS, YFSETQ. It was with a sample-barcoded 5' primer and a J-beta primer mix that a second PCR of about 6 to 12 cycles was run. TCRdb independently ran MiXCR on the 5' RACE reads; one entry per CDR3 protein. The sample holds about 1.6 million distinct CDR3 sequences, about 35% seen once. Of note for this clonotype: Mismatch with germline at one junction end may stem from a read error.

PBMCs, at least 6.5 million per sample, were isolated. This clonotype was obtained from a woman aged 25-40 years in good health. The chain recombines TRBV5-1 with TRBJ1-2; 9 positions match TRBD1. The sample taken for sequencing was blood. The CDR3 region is CAGSLGGQGTYGYTF. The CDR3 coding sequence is TGCGCCGGCAGCTTGGGTGGACAGGGGACCTATGGCTACACCTTC.